These 10 T cell receptor beta chains were sequenced from one sample in a study of blood T cells in healthy people across ages. The use of a sample-barcoded 5' primer and a J-beta primer mix characterized a second PCR of roughly 7 to 11 cycles. TCRdb used MiXCR to reprocess the 5' RACE reads, holding one entry per CDR3 protein. Of about 1,400,000 distinct CDR3 sequences listed, roughly 45% are singletons. The sample consisted of blood. The source of these receptors is a young woman in good health.

This clonotype showed up just a few times. V usage is TRBV10-3 and J usage is TRBJ1-1; 9 bases agree with TRBD1. The trim removed 2 bases at V and 4 bases at J, leaving 14 bases unmatched. CDR3 length equals 18 residues. The germline gives CDR1 ENHRY, CDR2 SYGVKD. This CDR3 is CAISEVPGTGNPSTEAFF. CDR3 DNA: TGTGCCATCAGTGAGGTCCCCGGGACAGGGAACCCTAGCACTGAAGCTTTCTTT.

This rearrangement joins TRBV29-1 to TRBJ1-4; possible D gene TRBD1, 6 bases. Germline CDR1 is SQVTM and CDR2 is ANQGSEA. Trimming left V 8 bases short and J 7 bases short, with 14 bases between. The CDR3 contains 12 residues. The CDR3 region is CSHLGGGEKLFF. CDR3 coding DNA: TGCAGCCACCTTGGGGGCGGTGAAAAACTGTTTTTT.

The chain combines TRBV5-1 with TRBJ2-1; D call uncertain. With 2 bases removed from V and 6 bases from J, the gap between germline ends came to 15 bases. The CDR3 has 15 residues. The germline gives CDR1 SGHRS, CDR2 YFSETQ. The chain's CDR3 is CASSFYDPPGNEQFF. CDR3 in DNA: TGCGCCAGCAGCTTCTATGACCCACCCGGCAATGAGCAGTTCTTC.

The V gene is TRBV20-1, the J gene TRBJ2-1; perhaps D is TRBD1 or TRBD2 (5 bases each). The end of the DNA aligns better with TRBJ2-7, so the J call may be wrong. The CDR3 is 15 amino acids. Germline CDR1 is DFQATT and CDR2 is SNEGSKA (reference sequence). CDR3 residues: CSARVGESLYNEQYF. Written as DNA, the CDR3 is TGCAGTGCTAGAGTGGGGGAAAGCCTCTACAATGAGCAGTACTTC.

V gene TRBV5-5 combines with J gene TRBJ2-2, with TRBD1 as a possible D gene (6 bases). The CDR3 is 15 amino acids. Germline loops: CDR1 SGHKS, CDR2 YYEKEE (reference sequence). V lost 0 bases to trimming and J lost 3 bases, with 9 bases between them. DNA for the CDR3: TGTGCCAGCAGCTTGGGACAGGACTACACCGGGGAGCTGTTTTTT. It is translated as CASSLGQDYTGELFF. Filled out from reference TRBV5-5 and TRBJ2-2, the complete variable domain reads DAGVTQSPTHLIKTRGQQVTLRCSPISGHKSVSWYQQVLGQGPQFIFQYYEKEERGRGNFPDRFSARQFPNYSSELNVNALLLGDSALYLCASSLGQDYTGELFFGEGSRLTVL.

As regards this clonotype: This may be a read error, as it is one base from a much larger clone. The chain combines TRBV3-1 with TRBJ2-3, with 9 bases aligning to TRBD2. Germline V gene data show CDR1 as LGHDT and CDR2 as YNNKEL (reference sequence). This CDR3 is built from 15 residues. CDR3 amino acids: CASTELAGITDTHYF. The CDR3 nucleotides read TGTGCCAGCACCGAACTAGCGGGCATCACAGATACGCATTATTTT.

The chain recombines TRBV3-1 with TRBJ2-2, with no clear D. The V gene's germline CDR1 is LGHDT and CDR2 YNNKEL (reference sequence). The CDR3 covers 13 residues. V lost 1 base, J lost 6 bases, and 6 bases lay in between. This CDR3 reads CASSQVTSGELFF. CDR3 bases: TGTGCCAGCAGCCAAGTAACTTCCGGGGAGCTGTTTTTT.

This clonotype was seen more than once but under ten times. V is TRBV5-1 and J is TRBJ2-1; D is unclear. The V gene's germline CDR1 is SGHRS and CDR2 YFSETQ. Trimming cost V 4 bases and J 6 bases, with 11 bases left between them. The CDR3 totals 13 residues. For the CDR3, the DNA is TGCGCCAGCAGCGCCGGATCGAGCAATGAGCAGTTCTTC. Translated: CASSAGSSNEQFF.

The genes are TRBV6-2 or TRBV6-3 and TRBJ2-5; D perhaps matches TRBD1 (6 bases). This CDR3 is 15 amino acids long. Deletions cut 2 bases from V and 1 base from J, with 11 bases between. The germline V gene encodes CDR1 MNHEY and CDR2 SVGEGT. CDR3 sequence (DNA): TGTGCCAGCAGTTACGTGGACAGTCCCCAAGAGACCCAGTACTTC. This gives the protein CASSYVDSPQETQYF.

The chain uses TRBV7-2 and TRBJ2-1, with 8 bases aligning to TRBD2. The CDR3 contains 14 residues. Germline V gives CDR1 SGHTA, CDR2 FQGNSA. J was trimmed by 8 bases and V by 1 base; bases with no gene match: 4. The CDR3 DNA sequence: TGTGCCAGCAGCTTAGAGGCAGCGGGGGATGAGCAGTTCTTC. Translated: CASSLEAAGDEQFF.